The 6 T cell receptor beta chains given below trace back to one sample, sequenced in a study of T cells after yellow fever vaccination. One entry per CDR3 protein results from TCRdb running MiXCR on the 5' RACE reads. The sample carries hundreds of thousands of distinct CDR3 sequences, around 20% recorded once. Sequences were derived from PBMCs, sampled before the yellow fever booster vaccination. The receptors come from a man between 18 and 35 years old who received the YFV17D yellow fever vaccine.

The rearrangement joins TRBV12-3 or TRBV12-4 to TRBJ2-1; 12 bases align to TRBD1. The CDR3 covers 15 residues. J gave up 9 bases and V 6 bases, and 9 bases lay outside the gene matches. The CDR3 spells CASSLPGTGGIEQFF. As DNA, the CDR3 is TGTGCCAGCAGCCTACCCGGGACAGGGGGCATTGAGCAGTTCTTC.

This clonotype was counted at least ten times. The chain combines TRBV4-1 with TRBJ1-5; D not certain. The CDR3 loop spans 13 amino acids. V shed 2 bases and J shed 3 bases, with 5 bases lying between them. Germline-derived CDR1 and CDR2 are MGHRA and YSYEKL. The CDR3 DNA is TGCGCCAGCAGCCAACGCGTCAATCAGCCCCAGCATTTT. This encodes CASSQRVNQPQHF.

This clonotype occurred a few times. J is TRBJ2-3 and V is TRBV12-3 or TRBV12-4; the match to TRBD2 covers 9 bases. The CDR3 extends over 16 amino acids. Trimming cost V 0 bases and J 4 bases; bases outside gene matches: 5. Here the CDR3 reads CASSLARLAVPDTQYF. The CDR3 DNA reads TGTGCCAGCAGTTTAGCGAGACTAGCGGTGCCAGATACGCAGTATTTT.

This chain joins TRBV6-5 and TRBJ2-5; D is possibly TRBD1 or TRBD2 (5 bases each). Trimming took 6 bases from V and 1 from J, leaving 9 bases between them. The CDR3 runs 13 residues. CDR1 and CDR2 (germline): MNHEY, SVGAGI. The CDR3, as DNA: TGTGCCAGCAGACCGGGACCCCAAGAGACCCAGTACTTC. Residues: CASRPGPQETQYF.

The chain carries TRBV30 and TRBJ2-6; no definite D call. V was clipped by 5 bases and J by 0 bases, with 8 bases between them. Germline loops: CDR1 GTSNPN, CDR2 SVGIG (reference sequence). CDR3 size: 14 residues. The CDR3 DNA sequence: TGTGCCTGGGCCAGGATCTCTGGGGCCAACGTCCTGACTTTC. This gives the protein CAWARISGANVLTF.

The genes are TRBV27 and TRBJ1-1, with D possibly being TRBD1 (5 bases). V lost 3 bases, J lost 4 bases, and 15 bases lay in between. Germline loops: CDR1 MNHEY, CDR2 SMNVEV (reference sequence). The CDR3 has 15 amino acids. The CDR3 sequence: CASSFGGTVGTEAFF. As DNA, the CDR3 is TGTGCCAGCAGTTTTGGGGGGACGGTAGGCACTGAAGCTTTCTTT.